The present T cell receptor (beta chain) was sequenced within a study of blood T cell repertoires in COVID-19. Study background: Collection of acute and convalescent COVID-19 samples took place in the United States, Italy and Spain. PBMCs, B-cell-depleted T cells, or T cells provided the cDNA or gDNA that made up the material.

The V and J ends lost 6 bases and 8 bases respectively, with 12 bases between them. This CDR3 comprises 12 residues. Germline CDR1 LGHDT, CDR2 YNNKEL (reference sequence). Per the study methods: Estimation of nucleated cell counts relied on the amplification of reference gene primers. Assay: immunoSEQ multiplex PCR; the TCRdb copy retains only in-frame clones and omits some. For V, J and clone size, that table is used; D and trimming come from the DNA. The repertoire holds approximately 260,000 clones, about 88% seen once, with 2% to 2.5% in the top ten. This TCR was sampled from a woman aged 35 to 49 who had recovered from COVID-19. The sample consisted of peripheral blood. The gene calls are TRBV3-1 (or the pseudogene TRBV3-2) and TRBJ2-3; D gene ambiguous. CDR3 nucleotides: TGTGCCAGCAGTTTGGCGCGCGGTACGCAGTATTTT. Protein product: CASSLARGTQYF.